The subject of this entry is one TCR beta chain. Its antigen target is currently unknown. No base quality information exists; no much larger clone differs at one position. The data derive from a study of cytomegalovirus exposure and HLA in healthy donors (dated by TCRdb to about 2017). Some background on the complete study: An earlier analysis of approximately 640 of the donors reported 250 to 350 Gb of sequence data and roughly 100 million unique TCR beta sequences from about 200 million T cells. An early release that covered some 640 HLA-typed donors contained about 300 gigabases of sequencing data and 75 million to 100 million unique TCR sequences. Of the approximately 370 genotyped donors, approximately 80% were placed in the genetic ancestry cluster associated with self-reported Caucasian donors. The study aimed to test whether cataloging public T cell receptors could reveal signatures of past pathogen exposure. The T cell repertoires of around 670 subjects were profiled by immunosequencing and related to cytomegalovirus serostatus. Besides the first cohort of roughly 640 subjects, a separate validation cohort made up of roughly 120 different subjects was used. High-throughput TCR immunosequencing, statistical association of individual TCRs with disease status, and machine learning were combined to predict cytomegalovirus infection status. A later analysis re-analyzed previously published TCR beta repertoires from 650 to 800 donors and added high-resolution HLA genotyping to study TCR occurrence patterns. In the later analysis, no new phenotypic data were used to find candidate immune exposures; instead, reliance was placed on TCR beta sequences and their occurrence across donors. To decide whether each TCR beta V gene segment behaved as functional or pseudogenic, an earlier analysis of some 600 of the donors relied on high-throughput TCR beta sequencing. Donor age, sex, ethnicity and CMV serostatus were compiled together with the repertoire data. A later genetic analysis took genome-wide SNP genotypes for about 65% of the 666 donors and used that subset as a discovery cohort. All discovery cohort repertoires had been generated on a single sequencing platform. Class I and class II HLA loci were covered by the typing at four-digit resolution. Typing coverage differed by locus: A, B, C, DRB1 and DQB1 were typed in roughly 620-640 donors, DQA1 in about 510, DPA1 in 600 to 610, and DPB1 in 400 to 480. Four to six DR-DQ haplotypes were handled as single units for association and clustering, since linkage in the cohort was strong. On average, roughly 200,000 unique TCR beta nucleotide sequences were sequenced per donor among 398 genotyped donors of the cohort, with around 19% of those sequences being non-productive. The paper as a whole reports these results and caveats: Correlated functional status among segregating V segments might reflect linkage disequilibrium, but an unknown experimental factor could not be ruled out. A few of the identified cytomegalovirus-associated TCR beta chains were confirmed in vitro to be specific for cytomegalovirus antigens. In a later analysis, the rate of TCR association differed among HLA loci, with DRB1 alleles having the most associated TCRs and HLA-C alleles having the fewest. The study gave a list of 150 to 200 TCR beta chains associated with cytomegalovirus. In a later analysis, around 17,000 TCR beta sequences were associated with specific HLA alleles at a false discovery rate of 0.05. In a later analysis, most CMV-associated TCR beta chains were found to appear HLA-restricted, with HLA associations seemingly driven largely by CMV exposure. Because HLA typing was unavailable for some donors at each locus, only the typed subset was used in association tests. The authors suggested that the approach could potentially be extended to other disease states and immunological phenotypes. A further reported finding was that TCR beta sequences accurately predicted the HLA-A and HLA-B alleles for most subjects in the first cohort. Because counts were too low, roughly 17 rarely observed V segments, including chromosome 9 orphons, were left out of the earlier analysis of 500 to 750 of the donors. Presence/absence analyses assumed roughly uniform sequencing depth across donors, an assumption that may not hold. Some IMGT-functional V segments, including TRBV6-2 and TRBV6-3, could not be distinguished by the 87-base-pair reads and were therefore excluded. Cytomegalovirus status was reported to be diagnosed by the classifier with high specificity and sensitivity in both the original and validation cohorts. In this cohort, only TCR beta chains were sequenced, and detectable features were limited by the absence of alpha or paired-chain data. When HLA alleles, especially DR and DQ, strongly co-occurred, TCR associations were difficult to assign to individual alleles. In a later genetic analysis, fewer N-insertions in productive TCRs were reported among donors in an Asian-associated ancestry cluster than the roughly 670-donor mean. Most TCR sequences were observed very rarely across donors, whereas some public TCRs were present in many individuals. A later analysis found that HLA-associated TCR beta chains were more clonally expanded and had lower generation probabilities than equally common non-associated chains. In a later genetic analysis, a missense DCLRE1C variant was associated with V-gene and J-gene trimming of TCR beta chains, and the association was replicated in an independent cohort. The sequencing pipeline was judged likely to have produced a cluster of highly shared sequence variants as a technical artifact. Immune exposure information for the cohort was limited to CMV serostatus. Broadly in line with IMGT annotations, most TCR beta V segments showed up in productive rearrangements about 90% or about 30% of the time in an earlier analysis of 587 of the donors. In a later analysis, several top co-occurrence clusters were reported to appear linked to parvovirus B19, influenza, CMV and Epstein-Barr virus.

The cohort consisted of approximately 690 healthy bone marrow donors. Cohort members were all nominally healthy when sampled, although unrecorded immune exposures were likely present. The donor tested CMV seronegative and was one of the 352 seronegative cohort members. A peripheral blood sample was collected from each donor, and TCR beta sequencing was performed on peripheral blood mononuclear cells. Genomic DNA extraction from the blood cell samples was performed with the Qiagen DNeasy Blood Extraction Kit. The library was obtained by the immunoSEQ multiplex PCR assay. For the multiplex PCR, a mixture combining 60 forward primers for TCR Vbeta segments and 13 reverse primers for TCR Jbeta segments was used. A multiplex PCR assay on genomic DNA amplified the CDR3 region of rearranged TCR beta genes. The amplified TCR beta libraries were sequenced on the Illumina HiSeq System as 87-base-pair reads. For the original study's pipeline: A later analysis tallied 70 million to 100 million unique TCR beta chains across the 666 repertoires, and approximately 11 million of those chains were shared by two or more donors. Raw reads were error-corrected and collapsed into unique sequences with a nearest-neighbor algorithm that merged closely related sequences to remove PCR and sequencing errors. V, D and J gene segments were assigned by aligning CDR3 sequences to IMGT reference sequences. For a sequence to be retained, a match of at least six nucleotides was required to both a V gene segment and a J gene segment. Rearrangements were called productive when the CDR3 lacked stop codons and stayed in frame with V and J; all others were non-productive. CDR3 was defined by IMGT convention, running from the second conserved V-encoded cysteine to the conserved J-encoded phenylalanine. In an earlier analysis of roughly 610 of the donors, sequences lacking an unambiguous match to a single V gene segment were excluded. In an earlier analysis of several hundred of the donors, V segments were called functional above 56.7% productive rearrangements and were called segregating when the between-donor standard deviation exceeded 5%. A statistical classification framework was built to diagnose cytomegalovirus status from the catalog of TCR beta chain sequences. V and J gene assignment, in a later analysis, came from comparing TCR nucleotide sequences with IMGT/GENE-DB human TR gene sequences. A later analysis assigned CDR3 sequences and most-parsimonious VDJ recombination scenarios with the TCRdist pipeline. A later analysis defined each TCR beta chain by its CDR3 amino acid sequence plus V-gene family, and excluded reads lacking a unique V-gene family. As a way to deal with suspected cross-contamination and a sequencing artifact, a later analysis dropped roughly 600 nucleotide sequences that were highly shared and had low generation probability. A later analysis calculated a clonal expansion index for each public chain from normalized within-repertoire ranks of inferred template counts. In a later analysis, generation probabilities were computed with a VDJ recombination model fitted to out-of-frame rearrangements, and the resulting probabilities were checked against IGoR. A later analysis scored TCR-TCR, TCR-HLA and TCR-CMV co-occurrence with hypergeometric tests, applying a repertoire-size bias correction to TCR pairs. False discovery rates were estimated in a later analysis by permuting HLA or CMV assignments 20 times. A later analysis grouped co-occurring TCRs with DBSCAN, adding TCRdist sequence similarity when clustering within HLA-allele-positive subsets. For co-occurrence clustering, repertoires with fewer than 30,000 or more than 120,000 public chains were excluded, along with five repertoires with anomalous nucleotide sharing. TCRdb took this table from immuneACCESS and kept in-frame rearrangements with V and J called. Such tables lack part of the clones; where checked against another copy, unresolved V genes explain under half of the gap, and the rest is unexplained. The V and J calls and clone size come from that table; D and trimming were worked out from the DNA. The sample table holds fewer than 150,000 clones, of which roughly three quarters were seen once. Roughly 4.6% of the sample is in the top ten clones.

The CDR3 measures 15 amino acids from cysteine to phenylalanine. Only the CDR3 DNA stays, 45 bases, in frame from base 1. The clonotype originates from a woman between 45 and 65 years old in good health and CMV-seronegative. Source material: PBMCs. The chain links TRBV21-1 with TRBJ2-3; TRBD2 was called by the table and not checked on the DNA. TRBV21-1 is noted as a pseudogene. The CDR3 here reads CASSGQRGHTDTQYF. The nucleotide sequence is TGTGCCAGCAGCGGACAGCGGGGACACACAGATACGCAGTATTTT.